These T cell receptor beta chains were read from a single sample in a study of OX40 agonist ivuxolimab in advanced cancers. Profiled with immunoSEQ multiplex PCR; TCRdb holds only in-frame clones, not every one. The sample carries 70,000 to 95,000 clones, approximately 94% recorded once. Material: CD4+ or CD8+ T cells sorted from blood, obtained in a trial of the OX40 agonist ivuxolimab. These receptor sequences come from an adult with an advanced solid tumor such as melanoma, head and neck, liver or kidney cancer. Both conserved end residues are part of each CDR3. The D gene is left open where the match is weak. Expanded clones get a size class; other rows say once, few or many, or leave the size out.

j_gene: TRBJ2-2; d_gene: NA; len: 12; v_gene: TRBV19; abundance: NA; CDR3nt: TGTGCCAGTAGTATAGTCCCCGGGGAGCTGTTTTTT; CDR3aa: CASSIVPGELFF
j_gene: TRBJ1-1; d_gene: NA; len: 15; v_gene: TRBV7-9; abundance: NA; CDR3nt: TGTGCCAGCAGCTTATGGGCAGATCTGAACACTGAAGCTTTCTTT; CDR3aa: CASSLWADLNTEAFF
j_gene: TRBJ1-4; d_gene: NA; len: 15; v_gene: TRBV9; abundance: once; CDR3nt: TGTGCCAGCAGCTCCACGGACAGACTTAATGAAAAACTGTTTTTT; CDR3aa: CASSSTDRLNEKLFF
j_gene: TRBJ1-6; d_gene: NA; len: 12; v_gene: TRBV6-6; abundance: NA; CDR3nt: TGTGCCAGCAGTTACACCAATTCACCCCTCCACTTT; CDR3aa: CASSYTNSPLHF
j_gene: TRBJ2-1; d_gene: NA; len: 13; v_gene: TRBV5-1; abundance: NA; CDR3nt: TGCGCCAGCAGCTTGGAAGCAGGCAATGAGCAGTTCTTC; CDR3aa: CASSLEAGNEQFF
j_gene: TRBJ1-1; d_gene: TRBD1; len: 15; v_gene: TRBV6-6; abundance: NA; CDR3nt: TGTGCCAGCAGCCCGGACAGGGGAGAAGGCACTGAAGCTTTCTTT; CDR3aa: CASSPDRGEGTEAFF
j_gene: TRBJ2-7; d_gene: TRBD1; len: 14; v_gene: TRBV28; abundance: NA; CDR3nt: TGTGCCAGCAGTTCGGGACAGGGAAGGGGAGAGCAGTACTTC; CDR3aa: CASSSGQGRGEQYF
j_gene: TRBJ1-2; d_gene: NA; len: 14; v_gene: TRBV7-9; abundance: NA; CDR3nt: TGTGCCAGCAGGGGACAAATAGCTAACTATGGCTACACCTTC; CDR3aa: CASRGQIANYGYTF
j_gene: TRBJ2-1; d_gene: NA; len: 16; v_gene: TRBV21-1; abundance: NA; CDR3nt: TGTGCCAGCAGCAAAGGATGGGACAGACCCTACAATGAGCAGTTCTTC; CDR3aa: CASSKGWDRPYNEQFF
j_gene: TRBJ2-7; d_gene: NA; len: 15; v_gene: TRBV5-8; abundance: NA; CDR3nt: TGTGCCAGCAGCAATACGTTGTACCTACAGGACGAGCAGTACTTC; CDR3aa: CASSNTLYLQDEQYF
j_gene: TRBJ2-7; d_gene: NA; len: 15; v_gene: TRBV2; abundance: NA; CDR3nt: TGTGCCAGCAGTGAAGCAGGGGCCCCAAACTACGAGCAGTACTTC; CDR3aa: CASSEAGAPNYEQYF
j_gene: TRBJ1-5; d_gene: NA; len: 13; v_gene: TRBV5-5; abundance: few; CDR3nt: TGTGCCAGCGGCAGCTTGGGCAATCAGCCCCAGCATTTT; CDR3aa: CASGSLGNQPQHF
j_gene: TRBJ2-5; d_gene: TRBD2; len: 14; v_gene: TRBV4-2; abundance: NA; CDR3nt: TGTGCCAGCAGCCAAGCGGGGGGAGAGGAGACCCAGTACTTC; CDR3aa: CASSQAGGEETQYF
j_gene: TRBJ1-1; d_gene: NA; len: 13; v_gene: TRBV27; abundance: NA; CDR3nt: TGTGCCAGCAGTTTGACAGAAAACACTGAAGCTTTCTTT; CDR3aa: CASSLTENTEAFF
j_gene: TRBJ1-2; d_gene: NA; len: 13; v_gene: TRBV5-1; abundance: NA; CDR3nt: TGCGCCAGCAGCCGTGCGGACCCATATGGCTACACCTTC; CDR3aa: CASSRADPYGYTF
j_gene: TRBJ1-1; d_gene: NA; len: 13; v_gene: TRBV25-1; abundance: once; CDR3nt: TGTGCCAGCAGTGTTCGGGGACACACTGAAGCTTTCTTT; CDR3aa: CASSVRGHTEAFF
j_gene: TRBJ1-1; d_gene: NA; len: 11; v_gene: TRBV28; abundance: NA; CDR3nt: TGTGCCAGCATCATCCGGGGGAAAGCTTTCTTT; CDR3aa: CASIIRGKAFF
j_gene: TRBJ2-2; d_gene: NA; len: 16; v_gene: TRBV11-2; abundance: NA; CDR3nt: TGTGCCAGCAGCCCCCACGTAGGGACCAACACCGGGGAGCTGTTTTTT; CDR3aa: CASSPHVGTNTGELFF
j_gene: TRBJ1-1; d_gene: NA; len: 12; v_gene: TRBV28; abundance: NA; CDR3nt: TGTGCCAGCAGGGTGGTGAACACTGAAGCTTTCTTT; CDR3aa: CASRVVNTEAFF
j_gene: TRBJ2-7; d_gene: TRBD2; len: 14; v_gene: TRBV27; abundance: once; CDR3nt: TGTGCCAGCAGGAGCGGGAGCCACTCCTACGAGCAGTACTTC; CDR3aa: CASRSGSHSYEQYF
j_gene: TRBJ2-1; d_gene: NA; len: 16; v_gene: TRBV27; abundance: NA; CDR3nt: TGTGCCAGCAGACCCCGTAGTTTTGGGTACTACAATGAGCAGTTCTTC; CDR3aa: CASRPRSFGYYNEQFF
j_gene: TRBJ2-7; d_gene: TRBD1; len: 17; v_gene: TRBV11-2; abundance: NA; CDR3nt: TGTGCCAGCAGCTTACACGGTCCTGGACAGGGGGCCTACGAGCAGTACTTC; CDR3aa: CASSLHGPGQGAYEQYF
j_gene: TRBJ1-1; d_gene: NA; len: 15; v_gene: TRBV19; abundance: NA; CDR3nt: TGTGCCAGTAGTATAGATCCCCAGGGTTGGACTGAAGCTTTCTTT; CDR3aa: CASSIDPQGWTEAFF
j_gene: TRBJ2-7; d_gene: NA; len: 12; v_gene: TRBV4-2; abundance: NA; CDR3nt: TGTGCCAGCAGCCAGGGACCAGACGAGCAGTACTTC; CDR3aa: CASSQGPDEQYF
j_gene: TRBJ2-5; d_gene: TRBD1; len: 17; v_gene: TRBV11-2; abundance: NA; CDR3nt: TGTGCCAGCAGCTTAGGGGTGATGACAGGGGGCGGGGAGACCCAGTACTTC; CDR3aa: CASSLGVMTGGGETQYF
j_gene: TRBJ1-5; d_gene: NA; len: 14; v_gene: TRBV28; abundance: few; CDR3nt: TGTGCCAGCATCTTGGACAGTAGCAATCAGCCCCAGCATTTT; CDR3aa: CASILDSSNQPQHF
j_gene: TRBJ2-3; d_gene: TRBD2; len: 17; v_gene: TRBV4-3; abundance: NA; CDR3nt: TGCGCCAGCAGGAGTCAATTTAGCGGGAGTCGGTCAGATACGCAGTATTTT; CDR3aa: CASRSQFSGSRSDTQYF
j_gene: TRBJ1-5; d_gene: TRBD1; len: 15; v_gene: TRBV2; abundance: NA; CDR3nt: TGTGCCAGCAAATCGACAGGGCCTGCTAATCAGCCCCAGCATTTT; CDR3aa: CASKSTGPANQPQHF
j_gene: TRBJ2-7; d_gene: TRBD2; len: 17; v_gene: TRBV7-6; abundance: few; CDR3nt: TGTGCCAGCAGCTTTAGACCCCCGGCGGGAGAGTCTGGGGAGCAGTACTTC; CDR3aa: CASSFRPPAGESGEQYF
j_gene: TRBJ2-7; d_gene: TRBD1; len: 16; v_gene: TRBV5-5; abundance: NA; CDR3nt: TGTGCCAGCAGCGAATCCCCGAGGACAGGGGGCTACGAGCAGTACTTC; CDR3aa: CASSESPRTGGYEQYF
j_gene: TRBJ1-2; d_gene: NA; len: 12; v_gene: TRBV19; abundance: NA; CDR3nt: TGTGCCAGTCGCCTAGGGGGGAGTGGCTACACCTTC; CDR3aa: CASRLGGSGYTF
j_gene: TRBJ2-1; d_gene: TRBD1; len: 13; v_gene: TRBV29-1; abundance: NA; CDR3nt: TGCAGCGACCGGGACAGCACTCTCAATGAGCAGTTCTTC; CDR3aa: CSDRDSTLNEQFF
j_gene: TRBJ1-2; d_gene: TRBD1; len: 13; v_gene: TRBV27; abundance: NA; CDR3nt: TGTGCCAGCAGTAGAGGACAGGGGGATGGCTACACCTTC; CDR3aa: CASSRGQGDGYTF
j_gene: TRBJ2-7; d_gene: NA; len: 14; v_gene: TRBV15; abundance: NA; CDR3nt: TGTGCCACCAGCAGAGGGCGGGGAGTGGACGAGCAGTACTTC; CDR3aa: CATSRGRGVDEQYF
j_gene: TRBJ2-7; d_gene: NA; len: 13; v_gene: TRBV4-3; abundance: NA; CDR3nt: TGCGCCAGCAGCTCAACGGACGGGTACGAGCAGTACTTC; CDR3aa: CASSSTDGYEQYF
j_gene: TRBJ2-7; d_gene: NA; len: 15; v_gene: TRBV7-9; abundance: NA; CDR3nt: TGTGCCAGCAGCTTAGGTGGAGACGGTACCTACGAGCAGTACTTC; CDR3aa: CASSLGGDGTYEQYF
j_gene: TRBJ1-2; d_gene: NA; len: 13; v_gene: TRBV6-4; abundance: NA; CDR3nt: TGTGCCAGCAGTGACGACAGGCGATATGGCTACACCTTC; CDR3aa: CASSDDRRYGYTF
j_gene: TRBJ2-1; d_gene: NA; len: 10; v_gene: TRBV2; abundance: NA; CDR3nt: TGTGCCAGTGTTAGGAATGAGCAGTTCTTC; CDR3aa: CASVRNEQFF
j_gene: TRBJ2-5; d_gene: TRBD2; len: 16; v_gene: TRBV28; abundance: NA; CDR3nt: TGTGCCAGCAGTTCCCGACTAGCGGGGGCCCAAGAGACCCAGTACTTC; CDR3aa: CASSSRLAGAQETQYF
j_gene: TRBJ2-5; d_gene: NA; len: 15; v_gene: TRBV5-1; abundance: once; CDR3nt: TGCGCCAGCAGCCCGGAAGGGACCGAGAAAGAGACCCAGTACTTC; CDR3aa: CASSPEGTEKETQYF
j_gene: TRBJ2-7; d_gene: NA; len: 11; v_gene: TRBV5-1; abundance: NA; CDR3nt: TGCGCCAGCAGAACAGGCTACGAGCAGTACTTC; CDR3aa: CASRTGYEQYF
j_gene: TRBJ2-4; d_gene: NA; len: 13; v_gene: TRBV27; abundance: NA; CDR3nt: TGTGCCAGCAGTTTGGACGGGTTTAACATTCAGTACTTC; CDR3aa: CASSLDGFNIQYF
j_gene: TRBJ2-7; d_gene: TRBD2; len: 14; v_gene: TRBV7-8; abundance: NA; CDR3nt: TGTGCCAGCAGCGAAGGGACTAGCGTCTACGAGCAGTACTTC; CDR3aa: CASSEGTSVYEQYF
j_gene: TRBJ1-2; d_gene: NA; len: 16; v_gene: TRBV2; abundance: NA; CDR3nt: TGTGCCAGCAGTGAAAGGGCAGGGTTCCCTAACTATGGCTACACCTTC; CDR3aa: CASSERAGFPNYGYTF
j_gene: TRBJ2-1; d_gene: TRBD2; len: 14; v_gene: TRBV19; abundance: NA; CDR3nt: TGTGCCAGTAGTATCAGGACTAGCGGGAATGAGCAGTTCTTC; CDR3aa: CASSIRTSGNEQFF
j_gene: TRBJ1-3; d_gene: TRBD1; len: 14; v_gene: TRBV28; abundance: NA; CDR3nt: TGTGCCAGCAGTTTCAGGGGGGCTGGAAACACCATATATTTT; CDR3aa: CASSFRGAGNTIYF
j_gene: TRBJ2-7; d_gene: TRBD2; len: 15; v_gene: TRBV6-1; abundance: once; CDR3nt: TGTGCCAGCACCACCCTAGCGGGGGGTTCCTACGAGCAGTACTTC; CDR3aa: CASTTLAGGSYEQYF
j_gene: TRBJ2-1; d_gene: NA; len: 14; v_gene: TRBV2; abundance: NA; CDR3nt: TGTGCCAGCAGCACCGGGACTCCCTACAATGAGCAGTTCTTC; CDR3aa: CASSTGTPYNEQFF
j_gene: TRBJ1-4; d_gene: NA; len: 13; v_gene: TRBV4-1; abundance: NA; CDR3nt: TGCGCCAGCAGCCAAGATAGGTGGGAAAAACTGTTTTTT; CDR3aa: CASSQDRWEKLFF
j_gene: TRBJ1-1; d_gene: NA; len: 13; v_gene: TRBV27; abundance: NA; CDR3nt: TGTGCCAGCAGTTTAGTAGCGAACACTGAAGCTTTCTTT; CDR3aa: CASSLVANTEAFF
j_gene: TRBJ1-2; d_gene: NA; len: 14; v_gene: TRBV25-1; abundance: NA; CDR3nt: TGTGCCAGCAGTGAGGAACCGGGCAACTATGGCTACACCTTC; CDR3aa: CASSEEPGNYGYTF
j_gene: TRBJ2-7; d_gene: TRBD1; len: 13; v_gene: TRBV5-1; abundance: NA; CDR3nt: TGCGCCAGCAGCTTGGACAGGGGTTACGAGCAGTACTTC; CDR3aa: CASSLDRGYEQYF
j_gene: TRBJ2-1; d_gene: NA; len: 17; v_gene: TRBV5-1; abundance: NA; CDR3nt: TGCGCCAGAGGGTGGGGGAAAGGTCAGGGTGATCGGAATGAGCAGTTCTTC; CDR3aa: CARGWGKGQGDRNEQFF
j_gene: TRBJ2-7; d_gene: NA; len: 14; v_gene: TRBV5-4; abundance: NA; CDR3nt: TGTGCCAGCAGCCTACGAGGGAGCACTTACGAGCAGTACTTC; CDR3aa: CASSLRGSTYEQYF
j_gene: TRBJ2-7; d_gene: NA; len: 14; v_gene: TRBV27; abundance: NA; CDR3nt: TGTGCCAGCAGTTTAGGTCAGGAGCCTAAGGAGCAGTACTTC; CDR3aa: CASSLGQEPKEQYF
j_gene: TRBJ1-1; d_gene: NA; len: 13; v_gene: TRBV6-6; abundance: NA; CDR3nt: TGTGCCAGCAGCTCCGACGGGAACACTGAAGCTTTCTTT; CDR3aa: CASSSDGNTEAFF
j_gene: TRBJ2-1; d_gene: TRBD2; len: 18; v_gene: TRBV15; abundance: NA; CDR3nt: TGTGCCACCAGCAGAGAGCCGTCTGGCGGGGGGATTTTAAATGAGCAGTTCTTC; CDR3aa: CATSREPSGGGILNEQFF
j_gene: TRBJ2-1; d_gene: NA; len: 13; v_gene: TRBV6-5; abundance: NA; CDR3nt: TGTGCCAGCAGTGTCATCAACCGTATGGAGCAGTTCTTC; CDR3aa: CASSVINRMEQFF
j_gene: TRBJ2-3; d_gene: TRBD2; len: 15; v_gene: TRBV9; abundance: once; CDR3nt: TGTGCCAGCAGCGTCTCTGGGGGAGGGGCAGATACGCAGTATTTT; CDR3aa: CASSVSGGGADTQYF